The text below deals with one TCR beta chain. The data stem from a study of OX40 agonist ivuxolimab in advanced cancers. Across the whole study: Every 2 weeks, patients received ivuxolimab intravenously, dosed at 0.01 to 10 mg/kg.

CDR1 LNHDA and CDR2 SQIVND come from the germline V gene (reference sequence). The CDR3 has 17 residues. Losses at the gene ends were 5 bases for V and 9 bases for J; bases not matched to a gene: 20. Data came from immunoSEQ multiplex PCR; TCRdb stores just in-frame clones and leaves some out. This table has over 65,000 clones, 85% to 95% appearing once. The specimen comprised CD4+ or CD8+ T cells sorted from blood, sampled in a trial of the OX40 agonist ivuxolimab. The rearrangement links TRBV19 to TRBJ2-3; TRBD1 matches 7 bases. The TCR originated in an adult with an advanced solid tumor such as melanoma, head and neck, liver or kidney cancer. CDR3 sequence (DNA): TGTGCCAGTAGTCCTAGACCGGGACAGCAGCCTTGGGGGACGCAGTATTTT. This gives the protein CASSPRPGQQPWGTQYF.